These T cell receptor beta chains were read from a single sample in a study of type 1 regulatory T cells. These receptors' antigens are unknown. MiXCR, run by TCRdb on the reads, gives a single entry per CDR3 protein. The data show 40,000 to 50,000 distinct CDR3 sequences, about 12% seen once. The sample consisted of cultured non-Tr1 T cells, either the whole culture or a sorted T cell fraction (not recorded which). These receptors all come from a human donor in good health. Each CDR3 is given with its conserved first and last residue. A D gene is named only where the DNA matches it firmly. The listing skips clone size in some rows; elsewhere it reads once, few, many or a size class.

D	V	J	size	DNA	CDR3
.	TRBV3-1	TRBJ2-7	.	TGTGCCAGCAGCCCCCTCGGTGAGCCCTACGAGCAGTACTTC	CASSPLGEPYEQYF
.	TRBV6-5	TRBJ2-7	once	TGTGCCAGCAGTCCATCCCACCGCAGGGAGCAGTACTTC	CASSPSHRREQYF
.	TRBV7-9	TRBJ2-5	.	TGTGCCAGCAGCTTAGTTACAGAGACCCAGTACTTC	CASSLVTETQYF
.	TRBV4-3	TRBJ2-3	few	TGCGCCAGCAGCCAAATGGAGCGGTCTACGCAGTATTTT	CASSQMERSTQYF
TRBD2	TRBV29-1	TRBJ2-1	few	TGCAGCGTTAAGACTAGCGGATACCAAGGTGGTGAGCAGTTCTTC	CSVKTSGYQGGEQFF
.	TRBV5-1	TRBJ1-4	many	TGCGCCAGCAGCTTGTCCGTCGCGCATGAAAAACTGTTTTTT	CASSLSVAHEKLFF
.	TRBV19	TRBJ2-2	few	TGTGCCAGTAGTAGGGGGCAGGGTATAGACACCGGGGAGCTGTTTTTT	CASSRGQGIDTGELFF
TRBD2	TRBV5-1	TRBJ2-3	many	TGCGCCAGCAGCCCTGGGACTAGTCGTGAGGCAGATACGCAGTATTTT	CASSPGTSREADTQYF
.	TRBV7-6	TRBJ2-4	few	TGTGCCAGCAGCCCAAGGGGGGGCGCGACCAAAAACATTCAGTACTTC	CASSPRGGATKNIQYF
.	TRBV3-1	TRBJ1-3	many	TGTGCCAGCAGCCAAGGGACAGCGCTTAGGGGAAACACCATATATTTT	CASSQGTALRGNTIYF
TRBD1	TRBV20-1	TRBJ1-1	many	TGCAGTGCTAGACAGGGGGCGACTGAAGCTTTCTTT	CSARQGATEAFF
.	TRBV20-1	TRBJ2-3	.	TGCAGTGCTAGTAGTGCGAAGGGAGGCACAGATACGCAGTATTTT	CSASSAKGGTDTQYF
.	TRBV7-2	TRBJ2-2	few	TGTGCCAGCAACCCCTCTTGGAGGACCGGGGAGCTGTTTTTT	CASNPSWRTGELFF
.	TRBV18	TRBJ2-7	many	TGTGCCAGCTCACCGGAATCCTACGAGCAGTACTTC	CASSPESYEQYF
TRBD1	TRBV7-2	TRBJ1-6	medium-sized	TGTGCCAGCAGCACCATATCGACAGGGGTGCGGAATTCACCCCTCCACTTT	CASSTISTGVRNSPLHF
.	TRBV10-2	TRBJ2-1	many	TGCGCCAGCAGTGAGTTTAGGAACTACAACAATGAGCAGTTCTTC	CASSEFRNYNNEQFF
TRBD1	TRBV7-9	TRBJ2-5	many	TGTGCCAGCAGCTCCTCGGACAGGACGGGGACCCAGTACTTC	CASSSSDRTGTQYF
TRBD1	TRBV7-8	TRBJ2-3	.	TGTGCCAGCAGCTTGAGCCCGACAGGGGGCGTAAGTTTT	CASSLSPTGGVSF
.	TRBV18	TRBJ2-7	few	TGTGCCAGCTCACCACGGGAATCCTCCTACGAGCAGTACTTC	CASSPRESSYEQYF
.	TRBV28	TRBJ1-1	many	TGTGCCAGCAGTCCAAGGGCAGGGACGAAAACTTTCTTT	CASSPRAGTKTFF
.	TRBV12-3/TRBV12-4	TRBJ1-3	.	TGTGCCAGCAGTCGCGGGGGCGCGTCTGGAAACACCATATATTTT	CASSRGGASGNTIYF
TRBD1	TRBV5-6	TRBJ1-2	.	TGTGCCAGCAGGGACAGGATACTCTATGGCTACACCTTC	CASRDRILYGYTF
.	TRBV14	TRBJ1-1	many	TGTGCCAGCAGCCCGCAGGTGTTGAACACTGAAGCTTTCTTT	CASSPQVLNTEAFF
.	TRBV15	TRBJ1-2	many	TGTGCCACCAGCAGAGATAGGGACAAATCACATGGCTACACCTTC	CATSRDRDKSHGYTF
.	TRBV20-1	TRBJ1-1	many	TGCAGTGCTTTCCCGCCGGGGGAAAGGACTGAAGCTTTCTTT	CSAFPPGERTEAFF
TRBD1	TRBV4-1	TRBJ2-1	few	TGCGCCAGCAGCCAAGATCTAACAGGGGGATACAATGAGCAGCTCTTC	CASSQDLTGGYNEQLF